This passage covers 5 T cell receptor beta chains from one sample sequenced in a study of cytomegalovirus exposure and HLA in healthy donors. PCR involved 60 Vbeta and 13 Jbeta primers. The table came from immunoSEQ multiplex PCR; TCRdb's copy has only in-frame clones and leaves some out. The sample includes 80,000 to 100,000 clones, more than 65% of them seen just once. Source material: PBMCs. All receptors derive from a human donor in good health.

The CDR3 protein is CASRVTGSVSPLHF. For the CDR3, the DNA is TGCGCCAGCAGAGTGACAGGGTCGGTTTCACCCCTCCACTTT. V usage is TRBV5-1 and J usage is TRBJ1-6; TRBD1 agrees at 7 bases. CDR1 and CDR2 (germline): SGHRS, YFSETQ. The CDR3 loop spans 14 amino acids. V lost 5 bases to trimming and J lost 9 bases; unmatched junction nucleotides: 8.

V and J are TRBV7-9 and TRBJ2-1; unclear D gene. The germline V gene encodes CDR1 SEHNR and CDR2 FQNEAQ (reference sequence). The CDR3 has 12 amino acids. V gave up 6 bases and J gave up 6 bases, with 9 bases separating them. CDR3 sequence: CASSMYSNEQFF. The DNA of the CDR3 is TGTGCCAGCAGTATGTATAGCAATGAGCAGTTCTTC.

This clone was observed a single time. The chain is built from TRBV5-4 and TRBJ2-3; 8 positions agree with TRBD2. The CDR3 extends over 14 amino acids. Germline loops: CDR1 SGHNT, CDR2 YYREEE (reference sequence). V was pared by 4 bases and J by 4 bases, with 5 bases of the junction left unmatched. CDR3 sequence (DNA): TGTGCCAGCAGCGCGAGCGGGAGCGCAGATACGCAGTATTTT. This encodes CASSASGSADTQYF.

The CDR3 DNA reads TGTGCCAGCAGCTTCTCTAGCGGGGGGAAAGAACGATACTTC. It yields the protein CASSFSSGGKERYF. The V call is TRBV7-8, the J call TRBJ2-5; 11 nucleotides align to TRBD2. Germline V gene lookup returns CDR1 SGHVS and CDR2 FQNEAQ. The length of the CDR3 is 14 residues. Trimming removed 3 bases from V and 14 bases from J; junction bases left unmatched: 11.

The gene calls are TRBV6-4 and TRBJ2-2; 11 bases are shared with TRBD2. The V segment lost 6 bases and the J segment 2 bases; nucleotides outside the gene matches: 8. The CDR3 runs 17 residues. CDR1 and CDR2 (germline): MRHNA, SNTAGT. CDR3 DNA: TGTGCCAGCAGCCCACTAGCGGGGGTTACTAACACCGGGGAGCTGTTTTTT. This gives the protein CASSPLAGVTNTGELFF.